This entry concerns a single T cell receptor beta chain. These data belong to a study of blood T cell repertoires in COVID-19. Produced via immunoSEQ multiplex PCR; TCRdb's table is partial and in-frame only. Of tens of thousands of clones in the sample, around 80% were seen once. J was trimmed by 6 bases and V by 4 bases; bases with no gene match: 6. The CDR3 covers 14 residues. Germline CDR1 is SGHAT and CDR2 is FQNNGV. Sequenced: peripheral blood. V usage is TRBV11-2 and J usage is TRBJ1-2, with 9 bases that match TRBD1. The sequence was obtained from a human donor in a cohort sampled during active COVID-19. DNA of the CDR3: TGTGCCAGCAGCTCCTTCGGGACAGGGCATGGCTACACCTTC. It encodes CASSSFGTGHGYTF.